The source of this T cell receptor beta chain is a study of T cell responses to AZD1222 COVID-19 vaccine. Study-wide findings and caveats: Dominant CD4 TCR responses targeted spike regions 160-218 and 743-854.

A word on this clone: Antigen specificity is unknown.

Libraries were prepared by immunoSEQ multiplex PCR; TCRdb keeps only in-frame clonotypes and omits some of them. The profile covers around 160,000 clones, with 85% to 95% appearing a single time and approximately 2% taken by the ten largest. This CDR3 is 15 amino acids long. Germline CDR1 and CDR2: SGDLS and YYNGEE. The V gene lost 4 bases and the J gene lost 0 bases, with 11 bases spanning the gap. The genes are TRBV9 and TRBJ1-3; D uncertain. The sample in question was peripheral blood, obtained on day 0 of AZD1222 vaccination. The clonotype was recovered from an adult in good health. The DNA of the CDR3 is TGTGCCAGCAGCCCGCAGTTCGGCTCTGGAAACACCATATATTTT. It encodes CASSPQFGSGNTIYF.